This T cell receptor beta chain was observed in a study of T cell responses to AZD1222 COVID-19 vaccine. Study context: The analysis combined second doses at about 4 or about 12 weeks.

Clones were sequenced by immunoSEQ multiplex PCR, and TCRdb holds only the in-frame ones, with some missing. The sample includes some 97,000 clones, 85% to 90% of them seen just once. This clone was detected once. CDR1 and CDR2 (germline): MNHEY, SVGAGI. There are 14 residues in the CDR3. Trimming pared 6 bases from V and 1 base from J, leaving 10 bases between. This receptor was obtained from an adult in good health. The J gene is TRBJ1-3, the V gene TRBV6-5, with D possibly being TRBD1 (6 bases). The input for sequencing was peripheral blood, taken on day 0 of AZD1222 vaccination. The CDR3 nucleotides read TGTGCCAGCAGACCCGACAGGTCTGGAAACACCATATATTTT. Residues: CASRPDRSGNTIYF.